This TCR beta chain was sequenced during a study of T-cell reconstitution after alpha-beta-depleted transplantation in children. V was pared by 4 bases and J by 4 bases, with 11 bases between. The length of the CDR3 is 13 residues. Per the germline V gene, CDR1 is SGHTA and CDR2 is FQGNSA. A library of TCRbeta sequences, prepared with unique molecular identifiers, was generated. One entry per CDR3 protein, called by TCRdb with MiXCR from the PCR reads. The table includes fewer than 700,000 distinct CDR3 sequences, over 10% detected once. This clonotype came up a few times. This material consisted of PBMCs, mostly from graft donor cells, taken 360 days after TCRalphabeta/CD19-depleted stem cell transplant. This TCR derives from a male patient younger than 18 who had a stem cell transplant for acute myeloid leukemia, so the T cells may come from the graft donor. The genes are TRBV7-2 and TRBJ2-7, with a weak D call TRBD2 (5 bases). In DNA, the CDR3 is TGTGCCAGCAGCTCGACTACGTCTTACGAGCAGTACTTC. This codes for CASSSTTSYEQYF. Full variable domain (outside the CDR3, taken from reference TRBV7-2 and TRBJ2-7): GAGVSQSPSNKVTEKGKDVELRCDPISGHTALYWYRQSLGQGLEFLIYFQGNSAPDKSGLPSDRFSAERTGGSVSTLTIQRTQQEDSAVYLCASSSTTSYEQYFGPGTRLTVT.